Presented here are 19 T cell receptor beta chains from one specimen sequenced in a study of shared clonotypes between healthy human individuals. The data were produced by immunoSEQ multiplex PCR, yet TCRdb's version contains in-frame clones alone and is incomplete. The sample contains more than 2 million clones, approximately 95% of which appear only once. Cells designated naive CD8 were CD45RO-negative and were positively selected for CCR7, with terminally differentiated effector memory CD45RA+ cells excluded. What was sequenced was naive CD8+ T cells sorted from blood. These receptors were obtained from a man younger than 30 in good health.

The CDR3 sequence: CASSQHRLRGLTDTQYF. Here the CDR3 DNA reads TGTGCCAGCAGCCAACATCGCTTAAGAGGCCTCACAGATACGCAGTATTTT. The rearrangement uses TRBV7-9 and TRBJ2-3; D is uncertain. Germline CDR1 is SEHNR and CDR2 is FQNEAQ (reference sequence). The CDR3 extends over 17 amino acids. Trimming left V 5 bases short and J 2 bases short, with 20 bases between.

This clone was picked up one time. V is TRBV6-1 and J is TRBJ2-3, with D possibly matching TRBD1 (6 bases). Germline V gene lookup returns CDR1 MNHNS and CDR2 SASEGT. The CDR3 extends over 14 amino acids. V was trimmed by 5 bases and J by 2 bases, leaving 11 bases between them. CDR3 amino acids: CASSLGQNTDTQYF. CDR3 sequence (DNA): TGTGCCAGCAGTCTAGGACAGAACACAGATACGCAGTATTTT.

The chain joins TRBV7-2 to TRBJ1-2; no reliable D call. CDR3 length: 17 amino acids. V lost 4 bases to trimming and J lost 3 bases, with 21 bases between them. CDR1 SGHTA and CDR2 FQGNSA come from the germline V gene. The CDR3 region has the DNA TGTGCCAGCAGCTCTAGCCCCTCGGGGTTGGGGTACTATGGCTACACCTTC. It yields the protein CASSSSPSGLGYYGYTF.

V usage is TRBV2 and J usage is TRBJ2-4, with D possibly TRBD1 on 6 matching bases. The CDR3 totals 16 residues. Germline V CDR1 and CDR2: SNHLY, FYNNEI. Trimming removed 3 bases from V and 8 bases from J, with 20 bases in between. The CDR3 is CASSEAAGANFDIQYF. CDR3 DNA: TGTGCCAGCAGTGAGGCGGCAGGGGCCAACTTCGACATTCAGTACTTC.

A note on this clone: This specimen includes other DNA sequences encoding the same CDR3. The CDR3 nucleotides read TGTGCCAGCAGTTTGCAGGGGAGCACTGAAGCTTTCTTT. It is translated as CASSLQGSTEAFF. The chain combines TRBV27 with TRBJ1-1, with D maybe TRBD1 (6 bases). This CDR3 has 13 residues. Germline values: CDR1 MNHEY, CDR2 SMNVEV (reference sequence). Trimming stripped 3 bases from V and 4 bases from J, with 9 bases between.

The chain uses TRBV7-2 and TRBJ2-7; TRBD1 agrees at 7 bases. Germline CDR1 is SGHTA and CDR2 is FQGNSA. CDR3 size: 15 residues. V lost 6 bases, J lost 2 bases, and 10 bases stayed unmatched. CDR3 protein: CASSLWDSSTYEQYF. DNA for the CDR3: TGTGCCAGCAGTCTTTGGGACAGTTCAACCTACGAGCAGTACTTC.

The V gene is TRBV18, the J gene TRBJ2-1; TRBD1 might be the D (6 bases). The germline gives CDR1 KGHSH, CDR2 LQKENI. This CDR3 is 15 amino acids long. Trimming cost V 3 bases and J 2 bases, with 11 bases left between them. The CDR3 region is CASSPMDRTYNEQFF. The CDR3 DNA reads as TGTGCCAGCTCACCGATGGACAGAACCTACAATGAGCAGTTCTTC.

As regards this clone: Additional DNA sequences in this sample encode the identical CDR3. This chain links TRBV5-1 with TRBJ1-3; tentatively, D is TRBD1 (5 bases). CDR3 size: 15 residues. Trimming stripped 0 bases from V and 0 bases from J, with 7 bases between. Germline CDR1 SGHRS, CDR2 YFSETQ. The CDR3 loop reads CASSLEGASGNTIYF. The CDR3 bases are TGCGCCAGCAGCTTGGAAGGGGCCTCTGGAAACACCATATATTTT. The full variable domain, completed using reference TRBV5-1 and TRBJ1-3, is KAGVTQTPRYLIKTRGQQVTLSCSPISGHRSVSWYQQTPGQGLQFLFEYFSETQRNKGNFPGRFSGRQFSNSRSEMNVSTLELGDSALYLCASSLEGASGNTIYFGEGSWLTVV.

V usage is TRBV29-1 and J usage is TRBJ2-3, with a weak D call TRBD2 (5 bases). The CDR3 sequence is 13 residues long. CDR1 SQVTM and CDR2 ANQGSEA come from the germline V gene. V was clipped by 5 bases and J by 4 bases, with 13 bases between them. CDR3 loop: CSVSGVSADTQYF. Here the CDR3 DNA reads TGCAGCGTTTCCGGGGTGTCCGCAGATACGCAGTATTTT.

The V and J genes are TRBV5-1 and TRBJ1-2, with D perhaps matching TRBD1 (5 bases). With 4 bases removed from V and 8 bases from J, the gap between germline ends came to 9 bases. In germline, CDR1 is SGHRS, CDR2 YFSETQ. The CDR3 sequence is 11 residues long. This chain's CDR3 is CASSIGQGYTF. Written as DNA, the CDR3 is TGCGCCAGCAGCATCGGACAAGGCTACACCTTC. Together with reference TRBV5-1 and TRBJ1-2, the CDR3 gives the full variable domain: KAGVTQTPRYLIKTRGQQVTLSCSPISGHRSVSWYQQTPGQGLQFLFEYFSETQRNKGNFPGRFSGRQFSNSRSEMNVSTLELGDSALYLCASSIGQGYTFGSGTRLTVV.

The V and J genes are TRBV14 and TRBJ1-1; D remains ambiguous. V was trimmed by 2 bases and J by 0 bases, leaving 1 base between them. This CDR3 has 12 amino acids. The V gene's germline CDR1 is SGHDN and CDR2 FVKESK. CDR3 amino acids: CASSQMNTEAFF. The DNA for the CDR3 is TGTGCCAGCAGCCAAATGAACACTGAAGCTTTCTTT.

DNA of the CDR3: TGTGCCAGCAGCTGGGGGGGCGAGGGGTACATGAACACTGAAGCTTTCTTT. Residues: CASSWGGEGYMNTEAFF. This chain uses TRBV5-6 with TRBJ1-1, with D maybe TRBD1 (6 bases). V shed 3 bases and J shed 0 bases, with 18 bases lying between them. Germline CDR1 and CDR2: SGHDT and YYEEEE. The CDR3 is made up of 17 amino acids.

This chain connects TRBV19 to TRBJ2-7; TRBD1 aligns across 9 bases. The ends lost 3 bases at V and 5 bases at J; junction bases unmatched: 5. This CDR3 region has 14 residues. Germline V CDR1 and CDR2: LNHDA, SQIVND (reference sequence). The CDR3 region has the DNA TGTGCCAGTAGTATTAGGGACAGGGTGAACGAGCAGTACTTC. This sequence encodes CASSIRDRVNEQYF.

The chain recombines TRBV6-5 with TRBJ1-1; D remains ambiguous. The CDR3 spans 11 residues. Germline V gives CDR1 MNHEY, CDR2 SVGAGI. V lost 4 bases and J 8 bases, leaving 8 bases between the germline ends. CDR3 sequence (DNA): TGTGCCAGCAGTTCACTTTGGGAAGCTTTCTTT. This encodes CASSSLWEAFF.

The rearrangement uses TRBV7-9 and TRBJ1-5, with D uncertain. Germline CDR1 SEHNR, CDR2 FQNEAQ (reference sequence). Trimming removed 4 bases from V and 7 bases from J, with 14 bases in between. CDR3 size: 14 residues. DNA of the CDR3: TGTGCCAGCAGCTCGTGGGAGCAGGACCAGCCCCAGCATTTT. Protein product: CASSSWEQDQPQHF.

The rearrangement uses TRBV7-8 and TRBJ2-7, with 12 bases lining up with TRBD1. The CDR3 has 15 residues. After removal of 5 bases from V and 4 bases from J, the junction contained 6 bases not matched to a gene. Germline loops: CDR1 SGHVS, CDR2 FQNEAQ. CDR3 sequence reads: CASSRRDRGQYEQYF. The CDR3 DNA follows: TGTGCCAGCAGCAGAAGGGACAGGGGGCAATACGAGCAGTACTTC. The full variable domain, completed using reference TRBV7-8 and TRBJ2-7, is GAGVSQSPRYKVAKRGQDVALRCDPISGHVSLFWYQQALGQGPEFLTYFQNEAQLDKSGLPSDRFFAERPEGSVSTLKIQRTQQEDSAVYLCASSRRDRGQYEQYFGPGTRLTVT.

The chain links TRBV27 to TRBJ1-1; a possible D gene is TRBD1 (6 bases). This CDR3 is built from 13 residues. Trimming cost V 5 bases and J 8 bases, with 15 bases left between them. Per the germline V gene, CDR1 is MNHEY and CDR2 is SMNVEV (reference sequence). The CDR3 DNA follows: TGTGCCAGCAGTCCCCAGACAGGCTTGGAAGCTTTCTTT. Amino acid sequence: CASSPQTGLEAFF.

The chain employs TRBV2 and TRBJ1-2; D is unresolved. Between the trimmed V and J ends, which lost 6 bases and 3 bases, there was a span of 8 bases. The length of the CDR3 is 12 residues. The V gene's germline CDR1 is SNHLY and CDR2 FYNNEI. CDR3 nucleotides: TGTGCCAGCAGCGCCGGAGACTATGGCTACACCTTC. Translated: CASSAGDYGYTF.

V is TRBV27 and J is TRBJ1-1, with 10 bases aligning to TRBD1. CDR3 size: 10 residues. Germline V gene sequence: CDR1 MNHEY, CDR2 SMNVEV (reference sequence). The V and J ends lost 9 bases and 11 bases, in that order; junction bases with no gene match: 3. The CDR3 nucleotides are TGTGCCAGTGGGACAGGGGTTGCTTTCTTT. It specifies CASGTGVAFF.